This TCR beta chain was sequenced in a study of cytomegalovirus exposure and HLA in healthy donors. The study, taken as a whole, reports: Altogether, some 160 TCR beta chains were recorded as cytomegalovirus-associated. First-cohort TCR clusters were later found to tend to co-occur in the 120 or so validation repertoires. In vitro data verified a few CMV-associated chains as specific for CMV antigens. Most TCR sequences were uncommon, yet certain public TCRs appeared in many donors.

Concerning this clone: Its antigen is unknown.

Germline CDR1 LNHNV, CDR2 YYDKDF (reference sequence). CDR3 length: 13 residues. V was clipped by 4 bases and J by 6 bases, with 13 bases between them. Produced via immunoSEQ multiplex PCR; TCRdb's table is partial and in-frame only. The table has about 56,000 clones, more than 90% seen once; the top ten hold 0.9% to 1.4%. The sequenced sample was PBMCs. This clonotype originated in a man younger than 30 in good health and CMV-seronegative. This chain joins TRBV15 and TRBJ2-7; the D gene is possibly TRBD2 (6 bases). For the CDR3, the DNA is TGTGCCACCAGCACCCGGATGGGAGGCGAGCAGTACTTC. This codes for CATSTRMGGEQYF.